These 3 T cell receptor beta chains originate from one sample sequenced in a study of graft-versus-host responses after intestinal transplantation (dated by TCRdb to the early 2020s). No cognate antigen is known for these TCRs. Per the publication, the time point label means: cells obtained before transplantation from donor or recipient. The method behind the library was the immunoSEQ multiplex PCR assay. In its TCRdb copy, this immuneACCESS table keeps in-frame sequences only and misses some clones. Where compared with another copy, unresolved V genes explain less than half of these, and the others have no known cause. This sample gives over 100,000 clones in total; 85% to 95% of them show up just once. In total, the top ten clones hold 3% to 3.5% of the sample. Material: unstimulated CD8+ T cells sorted from spleen or lymph node cells, obtained before intestinal transplant. Receptors originate from a human donor who received an intestinal transplant.

The chain joins TRBV15 to TRBJ2-1, with D possibly being TRBD1 (6 bases). The CDR3 runs 15 residues. CDR1 and CDR2 (germline): LNHNV, YYDKDF (reference sequence). The V end lost 5 bases, the J end lost 9 bases, and 20 bases lay between the germline ends. The CDR3 DNA reads TGTGCCACCAGCGGGCTCAGGGGCTCTCGGGGTGAGCAGTTCTTC. It yields the protein CATSGLRGSRGEQFF.

The chain recombines TRBV28 with TRBJ1-2; D not certain. The V end lost 5 bases, the J end lost 4 bases, and 23 bases lay between the germline ends. Per germline, CDR1 MDHEN and CDR2 SYDVKM. CDR3 length equals 17 residues. The CDR3: CASSPTIITKAFYGYTF. CDR3 in DNA: TGTGCCAGCAGTCCGACCATCATCACGAAGGCCTTCTATGGCTACACCTTC.

The rearrangement joins TRBV15 to TRBJ2-3; 7 nucleotides match TRBD2. CDR1 LNHNV and CDR2 YYDKDF come from the germline V gene (reference sequence). The CDR3 is 15 residues long. Germline trimming cut 5 bases from V and 0 bases from J; bases unmatched to any gene: 5. The CDR3 DNA sequence: TGTGCCACCAGCGGAGGTAGCGGGAGCACAGATACGCAGTATTTT. Protein: CATSGGSGSTDTQYF.